The source of this TCR beta chain is a study of OX40 agonist ivuxolimab in advanced cancers. Background on the study: Cohort: approximately 83% men, mean age around 55, aged about 20 to 79. Prior therapy, whether anti-PD-1, anti-PD-L1 or anti-CTLA-4, was allowed, and 35% to 40% had some. Broader study findings: Among expanded peripheral T cells, antigen specificity went undetermined.

Clones were read by immunoSEQ multiplex PCR, and TCRdb kept only the in-frame ones, dropping some. The sample yields about 59,000 clones, around 93% seen once. As to this clone: The antigen is undetermined.

Germline CDR1 SGDLS, CDR2 YYNGEE. Deletions cut 3 bases from V and 0 bases from J, with 7 bases between. The CDR3 spans 13 residues. The V and J genes are TRBV9 and TRBJ2-7; unclear D gene. This sequence originates from an adult with an advanced solid tumor such as melanoma, head and neck, liver or kidney cancer. Sequenced here: CD4+ or CD8+ T cells sorted from blood, sampled in a trial of the OX40 agonist ivuxolimab. The CDR3 protein is CASSGRSSYEQYF. DNA for the CDR3: TGTGCCAGCAGCGGACGGAGCTCCTACGAGCAGTACTTC.